This entry features one T cell receptor (beta chain) sequence. Its cognate antigen is unknown. Once RNA had been extracted, it was reverse transcribed into cDNA to act as the sequencing template. Profiling relied on immunoSEQ multiplex PCR, and the TCRdb table lists in-frame clones only, not all of them. The data contain approximately 30,000 clones, 62% of them singletons. This sample was included in a study of CD8+ T cells in alopecia areata. Germline lookup yields CDR1 MDHEN and CDR2 SYDVKM. The trim removed 8 bases at V and 0 bases at J, leaving 14 bases unmatched. The CDR3 sequence is 17 residues long. Study-level points and caveats: Scalp lesions, especially in alopecia totalis/universalis, had higher clonality than normal scalp.

The rearrangement uses TRBV28 and TRBJ2-7; 9 nucleotides align to TRBD2. This clonotype was obtained from a human donor with alopecia areata. The sequenced sample consisted of NKG2D-high CD8+ T cells sorted from blood. The CDR3: CASLNWASGTLSYEQYF. The CDR3 DNA is TGTGCCAGCCTCAATTGGGCTAGCGGGACCCTCTCCTACGAGCAGTACTTC.